This T cell receptor beta chain was captured in a study of vaccination and CD4 T cells after COVID-19. Study at large: A vaccine, either BNT162b2 or mRNA-1273, was given to participants in two doses. A CEFX pool, an HIV-1 Nef pool, or no peptide went to control cultures.

Germline values: CDR1 SGHTA, CDR2 FQGNSA. The V gene end was trimmed by 5 bases and the J gene end by 5 bases; junction bases not matched to a gene: 9. The CDR3 consists of 15 residues. The Oncomine TCR Beta short-read assay sequenced DNA from cultured CD4+ T cells. Each CDR3 protein gets one entry after TCRdb re-called the PCR reads with MiXCR. The sample lists 9,500 to 15,000 distinct CDR3 sequences; 60% were seen once. The treatment here: approximately 9-day PBMC culture with coronavirus spike peptide pools or control peptides (ViraFEST assay). Per-well cultures of millions of PBMCs received roughly 9.3 IU/ml IL-2 and around 10 ug/ml peptide pools. Comment on this clonotype: Its antigen is not identified.

This sequence was found in a human donor who had recovered from COVID-19. The sample consisted of CD4+ T cells from blood, cultured in vitro. J is TRBJ2-1 and V is TRBV7-2; TRBD1 aligns across 7 bases. The CDR3, as DNA: TGTGCCAGCAGCGTGGATTCGGGACAGCACAATGAGCAGTTCTTC. This sequence encodes CASSVDSGQHNEQFF.